These 21 T cell receptor beta chains originate from one sample sequenced in a study of prognosis after radiotherapy for stage I lung cancer. Multiplex PCR, run in two rounds, amplified TCR beta CDR3 from genomic DNA. The authors ran first-round PCR with primers specific to each TRBV and TRBJ gene. TCRdb used MiXCR to reprocess the multiplex PCR reads, holding one entry per CDR3 protein. The data contain under 20,000 distinct CDR3 sequences, 44% of them singletons. The input for sequencing was PBMCs, taken before or after stereotactic body radiation therapy (not recorded which). The receptors were gathered from a donor aged 50 or older with non-small cell lung cancer.

The V gene is TRBV28, the J gene TRBJ2-7; perhaps TRBD1 as D (6 bases). Germline V gene data show CDR1 as MDHEN and CDR2 as SYDVKM. The CDR3 extends over 17 amino acids. V lost 3 bases to trimming and J lost 2 bases, with 20 bases between them. The CDR3 sequence is CASSFHSIEGDTYEQYF. CDR3 nucleotides: TGTGCCAGCAGTTTTCACTCAATAGAGGGGGATACCTACGAGCAGTACTTC.

This clonotype was seen ten or more times. This chain uses TRBV29-1 with TRBJ2-7; unclear D gene. Germline values: CDR1 SQVTM, CDR2 ANQGSEA. Trimming removed 4 bases at V and 3 bases at J, with 10 bases between. The CDR3 has 12 residues. The CDR3 reads CSVVGKGYEQYF. Here the CDR3 DNA reads TGCAGCGTTGTAGGTAAAGGCTACGAGCAGTACTTC.

This clonotype was found many times. The chain links TRBV5-4 to TRBJ2-2; 9 positions agree with TRBD1. There are 16 residues in the CDR3. Germline loops: CDR1 SGHNT, CDR2 YYREEE (reference sequence). V trimming: 5 bases; J trimming: 6 bases; junction bases outside the gene matches: 11. The CDR3 DNA follows: TGTGCCAGCAGTTTCACGGGACAGGGATTGGCCGGGGAGCTGTTTTTT. It yields the protein CASSFTGQGLAGELFF.

Points on this clonotype: The germline gene is not matched at one end of the junction; a read error may be the cause. The J gene is TRBJ1-6, the V gene TRBV27; weak D call: TRBD1 (5 bases). The CDR3 sequence is 14 residues long. The V gene's germline CDR1 is MNHEY and CDR2 SMNVEV (reference sequence). CDR3 sequence: CASTVGGFNSPINF. The CDR3 DNA reads TGTGCCAGCACCGTCGGGGGGTTTAATTCACCCATCAACTTT.

The sample holds many counts of this clonotype. This chain links TRBV10-3 with TRBJ2-2; TRBD1 aligns across 8 bases. Germline-derived CDR1 and CDR2 are ENHRY and SYGVKD. The trim removed 0 bases at V and 1 base at J, leaving 7 bases unmatched. This CDR3 is 18 amino acids long. The CDR3 DNA is TGTGCCATCAGTGAGTCGACGGACAGGGCGATGAACACCGGGGAGCTGTTTTTT. Translated, it gives CAISESTDRAMNTGELFF.

At least ten counts were recorded for this clonotype. The chain couples TRBV15 to TRBJ2-3; 14 bases line up with TRBD2. Germline loops: CDR1 LNHNV, CDR2 YYDKDF (reference sequence). CDR3 length: 17 residues. With V trimmed by 1 base and J by 6 bases, 6 bases remained unmatched. The CDR3 bases are TGTGCCACCAGCAGAGGGGGGACTAGCGGGGGCAAGGATACGCAGTATTTT. Protein sequence: CATSRGGTSGGKDTQYF.

Notes on this clonotype: The likely explanation is a read error, given a far larger clone one base away. V and J are TRBV6-4 and TRBJ2-1; no clear D gene. Per the germline V gene, CDR1 is MRHNA and CDR2 is SNTAGT. This CDR3 is built from 12 residues. The CDR3 region is CASSSRVNVQFF. The CDR3 DNA sequence: TGTGCCAGCAGTTCCAGAGTCAATGTGCAGTTCTTC.

The V gene is TRBV6-5, the J gene TRBJ1-2, with D uncertain. CDR1 is MNHEY and CDR2 is SVGAGI in the germline V gene. Trimming shortened V by 4 bases and J by 8 bases, and 14 bases separated the two germline ends. The CDR3 has 13 residues. CDR3 residues: CASSFDILGGYTF. CDR3 DNA sequence: TGTGCCAGCAGTTTTGACATCCTAGGGGGCTACACCTTC.

This clonotype was picked up one time. A much larger clone lies one base from this, so it may be a read error. The chain has TRBV10-2 and TRBJ1-5; D gene unclear. The germline V gene encodes CDR1 WSHSY and CDR2 SAAADI. The CDR3 is 15 residues long. V lost 0 bases and J 6 bases, leaving 12 bases between the germline ends. The CDR3, as DNA: TGCGCCAGCAGTGAGTCGACATCCTGTGGTCAGCCCCAGCATTTT. Protein product: CASSESTSCGQPQHF.

The chain couples TRBV7-2 to TRBJ2-7; a possible D gene is TRBD2 (5 bases). CDR1 is SGHTA and CDR2 is FQGNSA in the germline V gene. The V gene lost 1 base and the J gene lost 6 bases, with 10 bases spanning the gap. The length of the CDR3 is 13 residues. CDR3 residues: CASSLGSVGEQYF. The CDR3 DNA follows: TGTGCCAGCAGCTTAGGTAGCGTGGGCGAGCAGTACTTC.

This clonotype was picked up many times. This CDR3 reads CATPTSGQETQYF. The CDR3 DNA reads as TGTGCCACTCCGACTAGCGGTCAAGAGACCCAGTACTTC. The chain joins TRBV6-2 or TRBV6-3 to TRBJ2-5; TRBD2 matches at 9 bases. Germline lookup yields CDR1 MNHEY and CDR2 SVGEGT. Trimming removed 10 bases from V and 2 bases from J; junction bases left unmatched: 5. This CDR3 is built from 13 residues.

V and J are TRBV5-8 and TRBJ2-1; 9 bases align to TRBD2. Germline V lookup: CDR1 SGHTS, CDR2 YDEGEE. The CDR3 is 14 amino acids. V was clipped by 4 bases and J by 8 bases; unmatched bases: 7. The CDR3 bases are TGTGCCAGCAGCCGGCGGGAGGGTCTCGATGAGCAGTTCTTC. It is translated as CASSRREGLDEQFF.

In the case of this clonotype: It is likely a read error: a sequence one base away is far more abundant. The V gene is TRBV6-4, the J gene TRBJ2-6, with D hard to call. CDR1 MRHNA and CDR2 SNTAGT come from the germline V gene. CDR3 length: 12 amino acids. The DNA of the CDR3 is TGTGCCATCAGTGGTGGGGCCAACGTCCTGACTTTC. The encoded protein is CAISGGANVLTF.

The chain is built from TRBV20-1 and TRBJ2-3, with 10 bases that match TRBD1. V lost 2 bases and J lost 4; bases outside the gene matches: 6. Germline CDR1 and CDR2: DFQATT and SNEGSKA (reference sequence). There are 15 residues in the CDR3. The CDR3 sequence: CSARIETGGADTQYF. The CDR3 nucleotides read TGCAGTGCTAGAATCGAGACAGGGGGCGCAGATACGCAGTATTTT.

The V call is TRBV7-8, the J call TRBJ1-1; perhaps TRBD1 as D (6 bases). The germline CDR1 and CDR2 sequences are SGHVS and FQNEAQ. V lost 2 bases, J lost 3 bases, and 22 bases lay in between. This CDR3 region has 18 residues. CDR3: CASSLPYGQRWWDTEAFF. The CDR3 DNA follows: TGTGCCAGCAGCTTACCCTATGGACAGAGGTGGTGGGACACTGAAGCTTTCTTT.

This clonotype was seen a handful of times. A much larger clone is a single base away; this may be a read error. Here the CDR3 reads CASSPQGGVSTQYF. The CDR3, as DNA: TGTGCCAGCAGCCCCCAGGGGGGCGTATCGACCCAGTACTTC. This rearrangement joins TRBV7-9 to TRBJ2-5; tentatively, D is TRBD1 (7 bases). Germline CDR1 SEHNR, CDR2 FQNEAQ (reference sequence). This CDR3 spans 14 amino acids. V dropped 5 bases and J dropped 7 bases, with 17 bases sitting between them.

This clonotype was seen many times. The gene calls are TRBV7-3 and TRBJ2-7, with 16 positions matching TRBD2. The CDR3 runs 18 residues. The germline gives CDR1 SGHTA, CDR2 FQGTGA. After removal of 6 bases from V and 1 base from J, the junction contained 9 bases not matched to a gene. CDR3 bases: TGTGCCAGCAGTTCCGGGACTAGCGGGAGGGCCGGGTCCTACGAGCAGTACTTC. Its protein product is CASSSGTSGRAGSYEQYF. The full variable domain, completed using reference TRBV7-3 and TRBJ2-7, is GAGVSQTPSNKVTEKGKYVELRCDPISGHTALYWYRQSLGQGPEFLIYFQGTGAADDSGLPNDRFFAVRPEGSVSTLKIQRTERGDSAVYLCASSSGTSGRAGSYEQYFGPGTRLTVT.

As regards this clonotype: A much larger clonotype is one base distant, so this may be a read error. This chain joins TRBV6-1 and TRBJ2-1; TRBD1 matches 9 bases. Germline V gives CDR1 MNHNS, CDR2 SASEGT. The CDR3 totals 15 residues. V was pared by 5 bases and J by 8 bases, with 10 bases of the junction left unmatched. The CDR3 is CASSSPGQGSYEQFF. The CDR3 DNA follows: TGTGCCAGCAGTAGTCCCGGACAGGGGTCCTATGAGCAGTTCTTC.

On this clonotype: Only one base separates this from a far larger clonotype, so it likely reflects a read error. This sequence joins TRBV6-4 and TRBJ2-3; 7 bases agree with TRBD1. There are 15 residues in the CDR3. Germline lookup yields CDR1 MRHNA and CDR2 SNTAGT. V shed 10 bases and J 2 bases; nucleotides not matched to a gene: 12. The CDR3 is CANRSGTVNTDTQYF. CDR3 DNA sequence: TGTGCCAACAGGTCCGGGACAGTCAACACAGATACGCAGTATTTT.

This clonotype has only one observation. This could be a read error, since a much larger clone is one nucleotide away. The V call is TRBV10-3, the J call TRBJ2-1, with D tentatively TRBD1 or TRBD2 (5 bases each). The germline V and J ends were trimmed by 2 bases and 0 bases, with 8 bases remaining between them. Germline CDR1 and CDR2: ENHRY and SYGVKD. The CDR3 sequence is 15 residues long. CDR3 nucleotide sequence: TGTGCCATCAGTGAGGGGACCCCCTCCTACAATGAGCAGTTCTTC. Its protein is CAISEGTPSYNEQFF.

This clonotype came up once. V usage is TRBV6-2 or TRBV6-3 and J usage is TRBJ2-1; TRBD1 is a possible D gene (6 bases). Germline CDR1 and CDR2: MNHEY and SVGEGT. The V end lost 5 bases, the J end lost 5 bases, and 16 bases lay between the germline ends. This CDR3 comprises 15 residues. CDR3 region: CASSPGHCINNEQFF. DNA of the CDR3: TGTGCCAGCAGTCCGGGACATTGTATCAACAATGAGCAGTTCTTC.